A selection of T cell receptor beta chains follows, all from one sample in a study of blood T cell repertoires in COVID-19. The data were produced by immunoSEQ multiplex PCR, yet TCRdb's version contains in-frame clones alone and is incomplete. The repertoire holds 200,000 to 250,000 clones, roughly 85% seen once, with roughly 5% in the top ten. The sequenced sample was peripheral blood. These TCRs come from a man aged 50-59 years with COVID-19, enrolled during active disease. Each CDR3 is given with its conserved first and last residue.

J | length | V | CDR3
TRBJ1-6 | 14 | TRBV2 | CASVKGVYDSPLHF
TRBJ1-3 | 15 | TRBV19 | CASSPGAVGGATIYF
TRBJ2-6 | 18 | TRBV3-1/TRBV3-2 | CASSQWDRGHGGANVLTF
TRBJ2-1 | 16 | TRBV7-6 | CASSFAPGQGGGEQFF
TRBJ1-4 | 13 | TRBV6-5 | CATKTGGGEKLFF
TRBJ2-3 | 16 | TRBV21-1 | CATTNTGGLFRDTQYF
TRBJ2-2 | 17 | TRBV24-1 | CATSDFRQGLVTGELFF
TRBJ2-2 | 15 | TRBV29-1 | CSVDPRGLNTGELFF
TRBJ1-1 | 13 | TRBV11-2 | CASSRGGGPEAFF
TRBJ2-1 | 15 | TRBV11-2 | CASSLDRGQGHEQFF
TRBJ2-7 | 17 | TRBV27 | CASSLSRQGTLAGEQYF
TRBJ1-4 | 15 | TRBV5-1 | CASSLEGQGGEKLFF
TRBJ2-7 | 13 | TRBV28 | CASSLYGVFEQYF
TRBJ2-2 | 14 | TRBV3-1/TRBV3-2 | CASSLSSGPGELFF
TRBJ2-2 | 15 | TRBV9 | CASSKAGGSTGELFF
TRBJ1-2 | 14 | TRBV6-1 | CASSDRGAVYGYTF
TRBJ1-6 | 16 | TRBV18 | CASSPSGTTRGSPLHF
TRBJ1-3 | 15 | TRBV5-1 | CASSLDRASGNTIYF
TRBJ2-7 | 14 | TRBV6-1 | CASSESQGSYEQYF
TRBJ2-1 | 15 | TRBV27 | CASSSLASYLNEQFF
TRBJ2-2 | 15 | TRBV19 | CSSGLAGGGTGELFF
TRBJ2-7 | 14 | TRBV6-5 | CASSSRTGASEQYF
TRBJ2-3 | 13 | TRBV2 | CASLAGSTDTQYF
TRBJ2-5 | 14 | TRBV5-1 | CASSQQGSGETQYF
TRBJ2-3 | 13 | TRBV24-1 | CATSDGRGDTQYF
TRBJ1-3 | 18 | TRBV19 | CASDSVDRSPLSGNTIYF
TRBJ1-2 | 17 | TRBV7-2 | CASSSRDRGPRNYGYTF
TRBJ1-2 | 12 | TRBV28 | CASRINGYGYTF
TRBJ1-3 | 13 | TRBV10-3 | CAIKTGEGNTIYF
TRBJ2-2 | 16 | TRBV9 | CASSVEASGGTGELFF
TRBJ1-1 | 14 | TRBV7-3 | CASSLEMESTEAFF
TRBJ1-2 | 13 | TRBV27 | CASSSRGGYGYTF
TRBJ2-1 | 16 | TRBV3-1/TRBV3-2 | CASSLRSGGIPSEQFF
TRBJ1-2 | 16 | TRBV18 | CASSLDRGFRIYGYTF
TRBJ2-3 | 15 | TRBV7-2 | CASQGDRGSRDTQYF
TRBJ2-2 | 15 | TRBV18 | CASSPQGPNTGELFF
TRBJ1-2 | 14 | TRBV7-9 | CASTVQGVDYGYTF
TRBJ1-6 | 16 | TRBV27 | CASSTYWGGNNSPLHF
TRBJ2-7 | 17 | TRBV9 | CASSVGGTSGGPYEQYF
TRBJ2-3 | 16 | TRBV14 | CASSYGTGLTTDTQYF
TRBJ2-7 | 14 | TRBV5-4 | CASSGRGRGYEQYF
TRBJ2-1 | 11 | TRBV29-1 | CSSRSSNEQFF
TRBJ1-1 | 13 | TRBV29-1 | CSVVRQGGTEAFF
TRBJ2-7 | 13 | TRBV5-6 | CASRRGQGREQYF
TRBJ1-5 | 14 | TRBV15 | CATSSGYSNQPQHF
TRBJ1-6 | 15 | TRBV27 | CASSQAGTGIRPLHF
TRBJ2-1 | 14 | TRBV5-1 | CASRTGTGRDEQFF
TRBJ2-3 | 14 | TRBV7-9 | CASRARGASGTQYF
TRBJ2-1 | 13 | TRBV25-1 | CAGGRGGPNEQFF
TRBJ1-1 | 14 | TRBV14 | CASSLAPENTEAFF
TRBJ1-4 | 14 | TRBV5-1 | CASSLGTVNEKLFF
TRBJ1-2 | 13 | TRBV7-9 | CASSPGQGLGYTF
TRBJ1-5 | 15 | TRBV4-1 | CASSQDRGPNQPQHF
TRBJ1-4 | 13 | TRBV4-1 | CASSQLWQGRRFF
TRBJ2-1 | 15 | TRBV4-1 | CASSHQSSSYNEQFF
TRBJ1-3 | 15 | TRBV5-4 | CASSAPMDRGDTIYF